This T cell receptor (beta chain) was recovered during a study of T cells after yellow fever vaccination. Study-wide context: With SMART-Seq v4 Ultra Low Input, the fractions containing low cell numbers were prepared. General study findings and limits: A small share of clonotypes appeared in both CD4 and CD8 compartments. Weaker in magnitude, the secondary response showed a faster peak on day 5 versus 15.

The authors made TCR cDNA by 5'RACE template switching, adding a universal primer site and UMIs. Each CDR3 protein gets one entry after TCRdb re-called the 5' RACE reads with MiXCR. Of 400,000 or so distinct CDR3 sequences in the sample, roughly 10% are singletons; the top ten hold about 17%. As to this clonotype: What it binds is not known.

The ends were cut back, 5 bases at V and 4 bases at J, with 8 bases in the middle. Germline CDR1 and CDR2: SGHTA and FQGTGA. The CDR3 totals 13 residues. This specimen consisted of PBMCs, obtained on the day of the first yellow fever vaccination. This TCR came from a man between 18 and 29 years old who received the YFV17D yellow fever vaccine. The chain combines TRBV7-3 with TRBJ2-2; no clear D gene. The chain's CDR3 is CASSNSFTGELFF. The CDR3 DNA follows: TGTGCCAGCAGCAACTCATTCACCGGGGAGCTGTTTTTT.